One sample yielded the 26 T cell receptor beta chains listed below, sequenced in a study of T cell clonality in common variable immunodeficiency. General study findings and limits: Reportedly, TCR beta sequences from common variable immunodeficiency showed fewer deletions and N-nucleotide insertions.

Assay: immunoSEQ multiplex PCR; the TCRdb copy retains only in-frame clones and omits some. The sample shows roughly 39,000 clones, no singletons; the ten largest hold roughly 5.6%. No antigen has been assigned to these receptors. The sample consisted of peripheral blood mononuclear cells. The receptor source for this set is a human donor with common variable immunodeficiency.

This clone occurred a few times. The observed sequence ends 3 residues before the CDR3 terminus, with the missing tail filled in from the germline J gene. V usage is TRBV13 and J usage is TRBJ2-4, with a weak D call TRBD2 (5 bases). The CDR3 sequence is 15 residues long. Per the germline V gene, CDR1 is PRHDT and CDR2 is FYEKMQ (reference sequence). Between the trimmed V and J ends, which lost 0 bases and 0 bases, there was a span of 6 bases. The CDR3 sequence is CASSLGGVAKNIQYF. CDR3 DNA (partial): TGTGCCAGCAGCTTAGGCGGGGTAGCCAAAAACATT.

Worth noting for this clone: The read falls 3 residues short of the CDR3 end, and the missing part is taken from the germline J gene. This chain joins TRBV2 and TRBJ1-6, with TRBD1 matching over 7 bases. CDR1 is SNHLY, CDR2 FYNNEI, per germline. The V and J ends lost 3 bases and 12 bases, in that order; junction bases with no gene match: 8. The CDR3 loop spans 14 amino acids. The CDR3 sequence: CASSDGQGVKPLHF. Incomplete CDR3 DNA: TGTGCCAGCAGTGATGGGCAGGGGGTAAAACCC.

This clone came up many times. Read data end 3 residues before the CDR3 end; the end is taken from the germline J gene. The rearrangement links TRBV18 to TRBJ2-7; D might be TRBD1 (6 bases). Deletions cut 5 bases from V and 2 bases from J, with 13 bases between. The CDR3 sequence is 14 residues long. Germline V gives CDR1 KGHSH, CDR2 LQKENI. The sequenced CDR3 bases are TGTGCCAGCTCAACCTTGGACAGACCCTACGAG. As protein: CASSTLDRPYE. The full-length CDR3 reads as CASSTLDRPYEQYF.

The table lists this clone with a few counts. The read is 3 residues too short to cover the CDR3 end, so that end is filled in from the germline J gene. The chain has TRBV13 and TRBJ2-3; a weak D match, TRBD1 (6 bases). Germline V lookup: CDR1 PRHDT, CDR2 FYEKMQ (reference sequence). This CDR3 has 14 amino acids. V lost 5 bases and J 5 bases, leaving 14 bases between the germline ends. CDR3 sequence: CASSRYRVRDTQYF. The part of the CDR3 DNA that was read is TGTGCCAGCAGCCGCTACAGGGTCAGAGATACG.

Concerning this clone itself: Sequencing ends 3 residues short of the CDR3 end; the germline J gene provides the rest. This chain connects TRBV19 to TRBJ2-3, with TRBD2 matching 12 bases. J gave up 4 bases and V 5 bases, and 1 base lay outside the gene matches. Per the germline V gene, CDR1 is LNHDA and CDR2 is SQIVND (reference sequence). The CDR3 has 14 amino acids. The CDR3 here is CASSRLAGADTQYF. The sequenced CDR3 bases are TGTGCCAGTAGTCGACTAGCGGGAGCAGATACG.

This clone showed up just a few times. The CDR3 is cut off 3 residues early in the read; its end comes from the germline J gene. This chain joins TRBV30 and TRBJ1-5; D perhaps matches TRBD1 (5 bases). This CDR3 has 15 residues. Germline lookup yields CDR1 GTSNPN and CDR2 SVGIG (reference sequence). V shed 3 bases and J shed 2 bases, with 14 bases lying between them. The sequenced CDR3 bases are TGTGCCTGGAGCCCGTACCGGGGGGGCAATCAGCCC. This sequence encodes CAWSPYRGGNQP. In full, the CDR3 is CAWSPYRGGNQPQHF.

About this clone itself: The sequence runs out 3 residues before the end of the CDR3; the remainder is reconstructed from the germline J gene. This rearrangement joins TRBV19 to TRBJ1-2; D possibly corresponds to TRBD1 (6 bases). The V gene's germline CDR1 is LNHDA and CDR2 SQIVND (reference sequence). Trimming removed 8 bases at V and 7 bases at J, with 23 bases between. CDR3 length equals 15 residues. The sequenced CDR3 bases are TGTGCCAGTCAGACTCTTGGACAGCAGAGGACTGGC. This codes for CASQTLGQQRTG. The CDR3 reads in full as CASQTLGQQRTGYTF.

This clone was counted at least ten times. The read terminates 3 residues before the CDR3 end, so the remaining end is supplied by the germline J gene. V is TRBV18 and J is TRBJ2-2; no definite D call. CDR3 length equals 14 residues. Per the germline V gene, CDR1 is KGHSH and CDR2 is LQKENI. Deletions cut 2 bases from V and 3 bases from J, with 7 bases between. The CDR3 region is CASSPRQHTGELFF. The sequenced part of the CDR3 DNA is TGTGCCAGCTCACCAAGGCAACACACCGGGGAG.

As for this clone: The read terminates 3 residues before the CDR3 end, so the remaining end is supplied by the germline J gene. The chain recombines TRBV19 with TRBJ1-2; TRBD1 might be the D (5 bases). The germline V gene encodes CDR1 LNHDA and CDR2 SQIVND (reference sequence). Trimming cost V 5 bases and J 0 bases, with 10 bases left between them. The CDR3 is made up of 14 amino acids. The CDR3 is CASSAGKSNYGYTF. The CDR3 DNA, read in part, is TGTGCCAGTAGTGCAGGGAAATCTAACTATGGC.

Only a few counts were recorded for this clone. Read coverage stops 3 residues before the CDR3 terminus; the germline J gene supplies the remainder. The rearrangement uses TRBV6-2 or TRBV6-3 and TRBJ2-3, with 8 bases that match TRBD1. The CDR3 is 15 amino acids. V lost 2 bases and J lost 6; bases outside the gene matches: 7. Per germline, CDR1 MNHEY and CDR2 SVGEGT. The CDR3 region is CASSYKQGALDTQYF. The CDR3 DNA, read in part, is TGTGCCAGCAGTTACAAGCAGGGGGCGTTGGATACG.

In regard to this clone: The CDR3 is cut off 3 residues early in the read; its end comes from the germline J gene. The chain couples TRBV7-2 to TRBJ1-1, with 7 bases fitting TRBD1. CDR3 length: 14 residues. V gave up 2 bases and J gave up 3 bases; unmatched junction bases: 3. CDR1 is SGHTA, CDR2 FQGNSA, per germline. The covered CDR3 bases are TGTGCCAGCAGCTTACTCACAGGGGACACTGAA. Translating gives CASSLLTGDTE. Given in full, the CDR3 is CASSLLTGDTEAFF.

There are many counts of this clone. Incomplete CDR3 DNA: TGCAGCGTTGTTCAGGGGGCGTCGGGGGAG. It is translated as CSVVQGASGE. Given in full, the CDR3 is CSVVQGASGELFF. The rearrangement uses TRBV29-1 and TRBJ2-2; 8 positions agree with TRBD1. The read falls 3 residues short of the CDR3 end, and the missing part is taken from the germline J gene. In germline, CDR1 is SQVTM, CDR2 ANQGSEA. The CDR3 consists of 13 residues. V shed 4 bases, J shed 8 bases, and the junction held 6 bases outside the gene matches.

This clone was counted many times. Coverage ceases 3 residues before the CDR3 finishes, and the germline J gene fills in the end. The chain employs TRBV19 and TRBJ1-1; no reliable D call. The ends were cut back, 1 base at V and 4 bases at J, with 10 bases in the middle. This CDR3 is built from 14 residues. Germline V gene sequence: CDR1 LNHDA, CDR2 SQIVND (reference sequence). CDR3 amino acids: CASSIGRFRTEAFF. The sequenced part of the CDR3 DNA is TGTGCCAGTAGTATAGGTAGATTTCGCACTGAA.

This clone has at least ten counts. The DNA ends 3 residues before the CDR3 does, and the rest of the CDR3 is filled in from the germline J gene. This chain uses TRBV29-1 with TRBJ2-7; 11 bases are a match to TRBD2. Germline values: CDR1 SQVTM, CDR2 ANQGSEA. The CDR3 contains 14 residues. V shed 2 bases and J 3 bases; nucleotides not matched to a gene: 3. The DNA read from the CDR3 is TGCAGCGTTGAACTAGCGGGGGGACACTACGAG. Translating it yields CSVELAGGHYE. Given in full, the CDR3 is CSVELAGGHYEQYF.

CDR3 bases read: TGTGCCAGCAGTTACGTCAGGCGGAACACTGAA. Its protein product is CASSYVRRNTE. The whole CDR3 protein reads CASSYVRRNTEAFF. V gene TRBV6-2 or TRBV6-3 combines with J gene TRBJ1-1, with D unclear. The CDR3 end lies 3 residues beyond the end of the read and is filled in from the germline J gene. There are 14 residues in the CDR3. V was cut by 2 bases and J by 1 base, with 8 bases left in between. Germline-derived CDR1 and CDR2 are MNHEY and SVGEGT.

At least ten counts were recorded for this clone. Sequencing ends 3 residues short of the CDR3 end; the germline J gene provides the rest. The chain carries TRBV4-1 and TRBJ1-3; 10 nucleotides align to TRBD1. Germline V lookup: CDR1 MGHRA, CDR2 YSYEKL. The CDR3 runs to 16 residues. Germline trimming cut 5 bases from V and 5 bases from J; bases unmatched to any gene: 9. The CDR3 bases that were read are TGCGCCAGCAGCGAAGGGACAGGGGAGTGGAGAAACACC. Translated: CASSEGTGEWRNT. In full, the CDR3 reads CASSEGTGEWRNTIYF.

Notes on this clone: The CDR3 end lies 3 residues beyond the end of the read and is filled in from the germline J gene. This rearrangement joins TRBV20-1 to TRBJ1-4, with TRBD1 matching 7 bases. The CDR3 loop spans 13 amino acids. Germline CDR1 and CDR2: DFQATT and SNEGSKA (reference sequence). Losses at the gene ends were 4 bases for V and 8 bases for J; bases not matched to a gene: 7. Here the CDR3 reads CSATRQGWEKLFF. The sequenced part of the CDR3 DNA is TGCAGTGCTACGAGACAGGGTTGGGAAAAA.

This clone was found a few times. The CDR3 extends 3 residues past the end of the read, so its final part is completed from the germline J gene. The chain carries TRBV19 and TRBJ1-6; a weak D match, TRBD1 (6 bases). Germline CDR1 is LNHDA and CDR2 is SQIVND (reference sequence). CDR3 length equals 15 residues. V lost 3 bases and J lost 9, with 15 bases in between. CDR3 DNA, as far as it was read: TGTGCCAGTAGTATTTCAACGGGAGGGGGTTCACCC. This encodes CASSISTGGGSP. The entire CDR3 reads CASSISTGGGSPLHF.

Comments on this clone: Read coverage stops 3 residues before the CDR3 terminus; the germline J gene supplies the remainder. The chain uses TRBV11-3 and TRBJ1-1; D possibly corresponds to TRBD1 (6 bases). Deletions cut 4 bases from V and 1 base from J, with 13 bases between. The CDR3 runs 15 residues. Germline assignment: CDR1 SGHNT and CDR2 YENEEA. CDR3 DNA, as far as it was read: TGTGCCAGCAGCTGGGGGGGGGCGGCGAACACTGAA. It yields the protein CASSWGGAANTE. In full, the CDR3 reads CASSWGGAANTEAFF.

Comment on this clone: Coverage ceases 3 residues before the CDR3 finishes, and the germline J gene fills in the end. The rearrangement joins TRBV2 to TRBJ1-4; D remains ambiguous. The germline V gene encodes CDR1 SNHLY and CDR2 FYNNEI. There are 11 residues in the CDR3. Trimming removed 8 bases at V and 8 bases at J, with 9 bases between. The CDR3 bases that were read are TGTGCCAGCCAGGAGGGCGAAAAA. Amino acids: CASQEGEK. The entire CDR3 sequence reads CASQEGEKLFF.

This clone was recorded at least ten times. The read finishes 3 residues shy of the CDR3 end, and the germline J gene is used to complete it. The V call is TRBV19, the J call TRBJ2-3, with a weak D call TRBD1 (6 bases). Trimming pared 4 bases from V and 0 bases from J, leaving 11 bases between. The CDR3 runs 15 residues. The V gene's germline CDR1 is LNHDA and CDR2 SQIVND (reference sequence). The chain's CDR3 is CASSTRDKSTDTQYF. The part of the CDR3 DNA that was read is TGTGCCAGTAGTACCCGGGACAAGAGCACAGATACG.

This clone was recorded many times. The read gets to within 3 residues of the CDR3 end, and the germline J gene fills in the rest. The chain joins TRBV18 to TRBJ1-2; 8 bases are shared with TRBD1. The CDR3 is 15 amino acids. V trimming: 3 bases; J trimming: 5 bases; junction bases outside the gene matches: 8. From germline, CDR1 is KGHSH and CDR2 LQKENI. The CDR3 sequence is CASSPGAGGLYGYTF. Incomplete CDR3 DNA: TGTGCCAGCTCACCCGGAGCAGGGGGCCTTTATGGC.

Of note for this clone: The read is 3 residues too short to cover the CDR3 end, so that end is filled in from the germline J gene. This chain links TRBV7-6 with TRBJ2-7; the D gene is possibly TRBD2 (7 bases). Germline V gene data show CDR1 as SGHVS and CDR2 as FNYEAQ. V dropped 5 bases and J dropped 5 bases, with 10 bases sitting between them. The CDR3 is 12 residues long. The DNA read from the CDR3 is TGTGCCAGCAGCCTAGGGGGGGACGAG. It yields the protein CASSLGGDE. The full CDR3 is CASSLGGDEQYF.

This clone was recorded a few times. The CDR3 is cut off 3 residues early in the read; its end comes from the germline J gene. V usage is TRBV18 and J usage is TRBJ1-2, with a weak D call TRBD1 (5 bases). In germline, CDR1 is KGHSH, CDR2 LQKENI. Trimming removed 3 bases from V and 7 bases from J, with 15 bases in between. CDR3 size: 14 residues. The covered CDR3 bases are TGTGCCAGCTCACCTGGGACTGAACGACCTGGC. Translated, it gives CASSPGTERPG. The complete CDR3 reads CASSPGTERPGYTF.

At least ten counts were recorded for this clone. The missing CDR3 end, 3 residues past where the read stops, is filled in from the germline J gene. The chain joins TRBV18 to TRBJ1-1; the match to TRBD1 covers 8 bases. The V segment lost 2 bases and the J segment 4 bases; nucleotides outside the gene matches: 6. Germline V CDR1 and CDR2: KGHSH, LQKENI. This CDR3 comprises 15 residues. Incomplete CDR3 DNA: TGTGCCAGCTCACCAGATCCCGGACAGGGCACTGAA. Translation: CASSPDPGQGTE. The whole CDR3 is CASSPDPGQGTEAFF.

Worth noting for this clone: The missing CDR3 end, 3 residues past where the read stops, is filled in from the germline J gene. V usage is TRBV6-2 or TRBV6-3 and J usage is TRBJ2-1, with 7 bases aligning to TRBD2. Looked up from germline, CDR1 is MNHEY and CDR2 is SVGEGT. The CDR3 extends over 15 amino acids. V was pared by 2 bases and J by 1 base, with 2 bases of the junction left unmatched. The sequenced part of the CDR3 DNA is TGTGCCAGCAGTTACAACGGGGGGTCCTACAATGAG. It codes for CASSYNGGSYNE. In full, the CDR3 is CASSYNGGSYNEQFF.